The 28 T cell receptor beta chains below come from one sample, sequenced in a study of cytomegalovirus exposure and HLA in healthy donors. The PCR employed 60 Vbeta primers together with 13 Jbeta primers. Sequencing used immunoSEQ multiplex PCR; TCRdb keeps in-frame clones, though not all of them. Altogether 75,000 to 80,000 clones are present, around 73% being singletons, with the ten largest covering around 9.3%. Sequencing used PBMCs. These receptors were collected from a woman between 40 and 55 years old in good health and CMV-seropositive.

The J gene is TRBJ1-4, the V gene TRBV2; D is possibly TRBD1 (6 bases). V dropped 4 bases and J dropped 8 bases, with 11 bases sitting between them. The CDR3 covers 13 residues. Germline V lookup: CDR1 SNHLY, CDR2 FYNNEI. The CDR3 is CASSGTEYEKLFF. The DNA of the CDR3 is TGTGCCAGCAGTGGGACAGAATACGAAAAACTGTTTTTT. Full variable domain (remainder filled in from reference TRBV2 and TRBJ1-4): EPEVTQTPSHQVTQMGQEVILRCVPISNHLYFYWYRQILGQKVEFLVSFYNNEISEKSEIFDDQFSVERPDGSNFTLKIRSTKLEDSAMYFCASSGTEYEKLFFGSGTQLSVL.

The count of this clone is one. The chain is built from TRBV6-5 and TRBJ1-2; D is ambiguous. This CDR3 region has 14 residues. Germline CDR1 reads MNHEY; CDR2 reads SVGAGI. V lost 5 bases, J lost 5 bases, and 15 bases lay in between. In nucleotides, the CDR3 is TGTGCCAGCAGTGAACCCAGTCCGGGATATGGCTACACCTTC. It specifies CASSEPSPGYGYTF.

The chain carries TRBV29-1 and TRBJ1-4, with D unclear. The CDR3 has 12 amino acids. The V gene's germline CDR1 is SQVTM and CDR2 ANQGSEA. V lost 4 bases to trimming and J lost 10 bases, with 13 bases between them. CDR3 coding DNA: TGCAGCGTTGTGTCTAATGAGGGAAAACTGTTTTTT. As protein: CSVVSNEGKLFF.

This clone is a singleton in its sample. V gene TRBV7-9 combines with J gene TRBJ2-1; 7 bases are a match to TRBD2. Germline CDR1 and CDR2: SEHNR and FQNEAQ (reference sequence). There are 16 residues in the CDR3. With V trimmed by 5 bases and J by 3 bases, 10 bases remained unmatched. Here the CDR3 reads CASSPKAGSHYNEQFF. CDR3 nucleotides: TGTGCCAGCAGCCCTAAAGCGGGGAGCCACTACAATGAGCAGTTCTTC.

The chain has TRBV6-5 and TRBJ2-7; TRBD1 matches 7 bases. The V gene's germline CDR1 is MNHEY and CDR2 SVGAGI. The V segment lost 1 base and the J segment 6 bases; nucleotides outside the gene matches: 3. CDR3 length equals 13 residues. The CDR3 DNA reads as TGTGCCAGCAGTTACTTCACAGGGGCCGAGCAGTACTTC. Translating gives CASSYFTGAEQYF.

The count of this clone is one. The chain is built from TRBV18 and TRBJ2-2, with D hard to call. The CDR3 is made up of 13 amino acids. The ends were cut back, 0 bases at V and 5 bases at J, with 4 bases in the middle. Germline V gene lookup returns CDR1 KGHSH and CDR2 LQKENI. As DNA, the CDR3 is TGTGCCAGCTCACCACCCGGGACCGGGGAGCTGTTTTTT. Amino acids: CASSPPGTGELFF. The full variable domain, its missing parts supplied by reference TRBV18 and TRBJ2-2, is NAGVMQNPRHLVRRRGQEARLRCSPMKGHSHVYWYRQLPEEGLKFMVYLQKENIIDESGMPKERFSAEFPKEGPSILRIQQVVRGDSAAYFCASSPPGTGELFFGEGSRLTVL.

This rearrangement joins TRBV28 to TRBJ1-3; TRBD1 aligns across 7 bases. V dropped 7 bases and J dropped 0; count of bases not matched to a gene: 6. Germline CDR1 and CDR2: MDHEN and SYDVKM. The CDR3 runs 15 residues. The CDR3 DNA is TGTGCCAGCACTGAGACAGGGCGCTCTGGAAACACCATATATTTT. Protein sequence: CASTETGRSGNTIYF. The whole variable domain, remainder taken from reference TRBV28 and TRBJ1-3, is DVKVTQSSRYLVKRTGEKVFLECVQDMDHENMFWYRQDPGLGLRLIYFSYDVKMKEKGDIPEGYSVSREKKERFSLILESASTNQTSMYLCASTETGRSGNTIYFGEGSWLTVV.

This clone has only a few counts. The rearrangement joins TRBV19 to TRBJ1-6; TRBD1 might be the D (5 bases). The V end was cut by 5 bases, the J end by 7 bases, with 18 bases between. CDR1 and CDR2 from the germline V gene are LNHDA and SQIVND (reference sequence). This CDR3 spans 16 amino acids. In DNA form, the CDR3 reads TGTGCCAGTAGTCTCTCGTTTGGGGCCGTAAATTCACCCCTCCACTTT. This codes for CASSLSFGAVNSPLHF.

There are a few counts of this clone. The V gene is TRBV5-1, the J gene TRBJ2-1, with TRBD1 matching 7 bases. This CDR3 has 16 amino acids. CDR1 and CDR2 (germline): SGHRS, YFSETQ. V lost 5 bases to trimming and J lost 5 bases; unmatched junction nucleotides: 13. CDR3 protein: CASSPGQVAGHNEQFF. The CDR3 region has the DNA TGCGCCAGCAGTCCTGGACAGGTCGCTGGACACAATGAGCAGTTCTTC.

V usage is TRBV11-1 and J usage is TRBJ2-3; D might be TRBD2 (7 bases). CDR3 length: 14 amino acids. V lost 8 bases and J 4 bases, leaving 16 bases between the germline ends. Per germline, CDR1 SGHAT and CDR2 FQDESV (reference sequence). CDR3 residues: CASAMGGAADTQYF. In DNA form, the CDR3 reads TGTGCCAGCGCTATGGGGGGGGCCGCAGATACGCAGTATTTT.

The chain uses TRBV10-3 and TRBJ1-3; D is unresolved. The V gene lost 4 bases and the J gene lost 0 bases, with 7 bases spanning the gap. The CDR3 runs to 14 residues. Germline-derived CDR1 and CDR2 are ENHRY and SYGVKD. The CDR3 reads CAISGGGSGNTIYF. CDR3 nucleotide sequence: TGTGCCATCAGTGGAGGAGGCTCTGGAAACACCATATATTTT.

The J gene is TRBJ1-5, the V gene TRBV6-6, with 9 nucleotides matching TRBD1. Trimming removed 7 bases from V and 5 bases from J; junction bases left unmatched: 12. This CDR3 has 16 residues. CDR1 MNHNY and CDR2 SVGAGI come from the germline V gene (reference sequence). The CDR3 nucleotides read TGTGCCAGCATTAGTCCGGGACAGGGATGGGATCAGCCCCAGCATTTT. Amino acid sequence: CASISPGQGWDQPQHF.

This sequence joins TRBV7-9 and TRBJ1-1, with 7 bases aligning to TRBD1. CDR1 SEHNR and CDR2 FQNEAQ come from the germline V gene (reference sequence). Germline trimming cut 5 bases from V and 1 base from J; bases unmatched to any gene: 19. This CDR3 is built from 19 residues. CDR3 nucleotides: TGTGCCAGCAGCCAGTTCCCTTCCCTTACGACAGGGAAGAACACTGAAGCTTTCTTT. Amino acid sequence: CASSQFPSLTTGKNTEAFF.

In this sample, this clone turned up once. The rearrangement joins TRBV6-4 to TRBJ1-2; D may be TRBD1 (5 bases). This CDR3 has 13 residues. Deletions cut 5 bases from V and 3 bases from J, with 10 bases between. The germline CDR1 and CDR2 sequences are MRHNA and SNTAGT. The CDR3 reads CASSPGLHYGYTF. The CDR3 coding sequence is TGTGCCAGCAGTCCGGGACTCCACTATGGCTACACCTTC.

This rearrangement joins TRBV25-1 to TRBJ1-2; D is possibly TRBD1 (6 bases). This CDR3 spans 13 amino acids. Germline V gives CDR1 MGHDK, CDR2 SYGVNS. V lost 2 bases and J lost 7, with 11 bases in between. CDR3 sequence: CASSERDITGYTF. The CDR3 nucleotides read TGTGCCAGCAGTGAACGGGACATCACTGGCTACACCTTC.

Remarks on this clone: One junction end disagrees with the germline gene, perhaps due to a read error. The chain has TRBV7-2 and TRBJ2-1, with D unresolved. Per the germline V gene, CDR1 is SGHTA and CDR2 is FQGNSA. The CDR3 runs 13 residues. CDR3 in amino acids: CASSLIRYNEQFF. The CDR3, as DNA: TGTGCTAGCAGCTTAATTCGGTACAATGAGCAGTTCTTC.

V usage is TRBV28 and J usage is TRBJ2-7, with a tentative D call TRBD2 (6 bases). This CDR3 contains 15 residues. The V end was cut by 6 bases, the J end by 1 base, with 16 bases between. The V gene's germline CDR1 is MDHEN and CDR2 SYDVKM. CDR3 region: CASRSGSPNSYEQYF. The CDR3 bases are TGTGCCAGCAGGTCCGGGAGTCCCAATTCCTACGAGCAGTACTTC. Drawing the rest from reference TRBV28 and TRBJ2-7, the complete variable domain is DVKVTQSSRYLVKRTGEKVFLECVQDMDHENMFWYRQDPGLGLRLIYFSYDVKMKEKGDIPEGYSVSREKKERFSLILESASTNQTSMYLCASRSGSPNSYEQYFGPGTRLTVT.

This clone was detected only once. The V gene is TRBV10-3, the J gene TRBJ2-3; 7 bases fit TRBD2. This CDR3 is 13 amino acids long. The V gene end was trimmed by 10 bases and the J gene end by 0 bases; junction bases not matched to a gene: 4. Germline-derived CDR1 and CDR2 are ENHRY and SYGVKD. The DNA of the CDR3 is TGTGCCACCCTAGCGGTTAGCACAGATACGCAGTATTTT. It yields the protein CATLAVSTDTQYF.

The rearrangement uses TRBV5-1 and TRBJ2-5, with 7 bases aligning to TRBD1. The CDR3 spans 17 residues. Germline assignment: CDR1 SGHRS and CDR2 YFSETQ. Losses at the gene ends were 0 bases for V and 2 bases for J; bases not matched to a gene: 10. This CDR3 reads CASSLGDSSFAQETQYF. As DNA, the CDR3 is TGCGCCAGCAGCTTGGGGGACAGCTCTTTCGCTCAAGAGACCCAGTACTTC.

V usage is TRBV5-4 and J usage is TRBJ2-2; D unresolved. This CDR3 spans 15 amino acids. V dropped 0 bases and J dropped 0 bases, with 6 bases sitting between them. Germline loops: CDR1 SGHNT, CDR2 YYREEE (reference sequence). The CDR3 is CASSLDNANTGELFF. In DNA, the CDR3 is TGTGCCAGCAGCTTGGACAACGCGAACACCGGGGAGCTGTTTTTT.

The chain is built from TRBV11-1 and TRBJ2-7, with a tentative D call TRBD1 (6 bases). CDR1 is SGHAT and CDR2 is FQDESV in the germline V gene (reference sequence). The CDR3 is 15 amino acids. Trimming removed 3 bases from V and 6 bases from J, with 18 bases in between. CDR3 sequence: CASSFLRGRRAEQYF. The CDR3, as DNA: TGTGCCAGCAGCTTTCTCAGGGGTAGAAGAGCCGAGCAGTACTTC.

The table lists this clone with a few counts. The chain recombines TRBV30 with TRBJ2-4; D gene ambiguous. Germline V gene data show CDR1 as GTSNPN and CDR2 as SVGIG (reference sequence). V lost 3 bases and J lost 2, with 11 bases in between. This CDR3 has 14 amino acids. The CDR3 DNA sequence: TGTGCCTGGAGGTCGTTCAGGACCAAAAACATTCAGTACTTC. This codes for CAWRSFRTKNIQYF.

This chain uses TRBV7-2 with TRBJ1-2, with 7 positions matching TRBD1. The CDR3 is 13 amino acids. The germline V gene has CDR1 SGHTA and CDR2 FQGNSA. V lost 4 bases, J lost 6 bases, and 5 bases stayed unmatched. CDR3 sequence (DNA): TGTGCCAGCAGCTCAGACAGGGTTCATGGCTACACCTTC. Translation gives CASSSDRVHGYTF.

This chain joins TRBV4-2 and TRBJ1-5; 7 nucleotides line up with TRBD1. With V trimmed by 4 bases and J by 7 bases, 4 bases remained unmatched. The length of the CDR3 is 13 residues. Germline loops: CDR1 LGHNA, CDR2 YNFKEQ. CDR3 amino acids: CASSLYRGQPQHF. Here the CDR3 DNA reads TGTGCCAGCAGCCTGTACAGGGGCCAGCCCCAGCATTTT.

The rearrangement links TRBV7-2 to TRBJ2-7, with 7 bases lining up with TRBD2. The CDR3 extends over 14 amino acids. Germline assignment: CDR1 SGHTA and CDR2 FQGNSA. The ends lost 5 bases at V and 2 bases at J; junction bases unmatched: 6. Here the CDR3 reads CASSRGRVAYEQYF. The CDR3 DNA follows: TGTGCCAGCAGCCGGGGGAGGGTAGCCTACGAGCAGTACTTC. The whole variable domain, remainder taken from reference TRBV7-2 and TRBJ2-7, is GAGVSQSPSNKVTEKGKDVELRCDPISGHTALYWYRQSLGQGLEFLIYFQGNSAPDKSGLPSDRFSAERTGGSVSTLTIQRTQQEDSAVYLCASSRGRVAYEQYFGPGTRLTVT.

The J gene is TRBJ2-1, the V gene TRBV10-3, with D perhaps TRBD1 (5 bases). The CDR3 is made up of 14 amino acids. The V end lost 4 bases, the J end lost 0 bases, and 7 bases lay between the germline ends. Germline V gene lookup returns CDR1 ENHRY and CDR2 SYGVKD. CDR3 nucleotide sequence: TGTGCCATCAGTGGGACACCCTCCTACAATGAGCAGTTCTTC. Its translation: CAISGTPSYNEQFF.

The rearrangement links TRBV4-2 to TRBJ2-5; 14 positions match TRBD2. CDR1 is LGHNA and CDR2 is YNFKEQ in the germline V gene. The CDR3 length is 17 residues. Trimming cost V 3 bases and J 2 bases; bases outside gene matches: 5. CDR3: CASSHTGTSGRQETQYF. The CDR3 DNA sequence: TGTGCCAGCAGCCATACCGGGACTAGCGGGAGACAAGAGACCCAGTACTTC.

The chain joins TRBV19 to TRBJ1-3; tentative D call: TRBD1 (5 bases). V was pared by 2 bases and J by 0 bases, with 11 bases between. Germline V gene lookup returns CDR1 LNHDA and CDR2 SQIVND (reference sequence). This CDR3 region has 16 residues. Written as DNA, the CDR3 is TGTGCCAGTAGTATACTCGGGGGTACCTCTGGAAACACCATATATTTT. Translation gives CASSILGGTSGNTIYF.